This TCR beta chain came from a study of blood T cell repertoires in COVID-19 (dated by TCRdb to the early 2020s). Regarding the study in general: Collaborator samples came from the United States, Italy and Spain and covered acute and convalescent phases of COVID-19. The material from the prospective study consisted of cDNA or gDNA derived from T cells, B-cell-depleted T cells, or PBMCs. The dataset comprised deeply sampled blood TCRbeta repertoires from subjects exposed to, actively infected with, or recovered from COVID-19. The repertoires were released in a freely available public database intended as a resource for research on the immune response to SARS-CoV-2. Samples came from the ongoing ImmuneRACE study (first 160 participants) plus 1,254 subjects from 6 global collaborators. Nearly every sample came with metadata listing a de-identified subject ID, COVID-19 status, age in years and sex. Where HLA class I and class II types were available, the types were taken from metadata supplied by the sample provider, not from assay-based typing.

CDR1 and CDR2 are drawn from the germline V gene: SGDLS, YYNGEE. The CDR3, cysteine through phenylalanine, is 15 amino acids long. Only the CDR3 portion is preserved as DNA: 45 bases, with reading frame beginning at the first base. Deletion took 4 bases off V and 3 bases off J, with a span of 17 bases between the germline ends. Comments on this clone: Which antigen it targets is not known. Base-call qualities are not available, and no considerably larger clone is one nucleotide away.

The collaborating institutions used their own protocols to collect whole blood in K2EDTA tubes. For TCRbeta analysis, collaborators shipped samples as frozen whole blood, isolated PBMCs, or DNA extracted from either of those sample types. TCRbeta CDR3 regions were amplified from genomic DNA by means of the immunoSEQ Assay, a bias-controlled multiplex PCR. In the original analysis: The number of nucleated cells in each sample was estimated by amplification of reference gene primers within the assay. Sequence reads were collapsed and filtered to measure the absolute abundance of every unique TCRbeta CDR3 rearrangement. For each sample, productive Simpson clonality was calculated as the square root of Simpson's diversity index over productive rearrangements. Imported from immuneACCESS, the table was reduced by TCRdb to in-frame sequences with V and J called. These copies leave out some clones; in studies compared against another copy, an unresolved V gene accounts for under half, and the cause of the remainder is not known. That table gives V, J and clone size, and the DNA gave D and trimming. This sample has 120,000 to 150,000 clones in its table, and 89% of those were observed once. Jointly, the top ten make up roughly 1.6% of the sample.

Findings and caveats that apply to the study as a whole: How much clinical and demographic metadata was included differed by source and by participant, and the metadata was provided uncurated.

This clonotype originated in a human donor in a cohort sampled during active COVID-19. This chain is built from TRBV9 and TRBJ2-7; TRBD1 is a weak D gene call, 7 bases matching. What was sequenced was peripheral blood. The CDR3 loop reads CASSPRQGGNYEQYF. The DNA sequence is TGTGCCAGCAGCCCCCGACAGGGAGGTAACTACGAGCAGTACTTC.